The clone carrying this T cell receptor (beta chain) was observed a few times. The germline gives CDR1 GTSNPN, CDR2 SVGIG (reference sequence). The CDR3 contains 16 residues. Trimming took 2 bases from V and 2 from J, leaving 16 bases between them. Generated by immunoSEQ multiplex PCR, the TCRdb table keeps only in-frame clones and is missing some. Of about 49,000 clones in the sample, about 83% were seen once. Time point in this sample: baseline pretreatment blood. Regarding treatment: 15 Gy SBRT to primary tumor, nephrectomy 4 weeks later. After SBRT, blood was collected at 2 and 4 weeks, plus baseline. The data belong to a study of radiation and T cells in renal cell carcinoma. Study at large: Nephrectomy followed 15 Gy stereotactic body radiation by 4 weeks.

V usage is TRBV30 and J usage is TRBJ1-5; weak D call: TRBD1 (5 bases). The receptor comes from a woman in her seventies with renal cell carcinoma. Specimen: blood, collected from a patient whose treatment included radiotherapy and nephrectomy. As DNA, the CDR3 is TGTGCCTGGAGTCCAGCCCCTGGCAGGGGCAATCAGCCCCAGCATTTT. It is translated as CAWSPAPGRGNQPQHF.